One sample yielded the 23 T cell receptor beta chains listed below, sequenced in a study of cytomegalovirus exposure and HLA in healthy donors. The PCR was carried out with 60 Vbeta primers and 13 Jbeta primers. Sequenced by immunoSEQ multiplex PCR; TCRdb stores in-frame clones only, minus some. The table includes around 210,000 clones, around 73% detected once. Sequencing used PBMCs. Every receptor here comes from a woman in her 30s in good health and CMV-seronegative.

This clone occurred once. CDR3 in DNA: TGTGCCAGCAGGGGACAGTACCAAGAGACCCAGTACTTC. It encodes CASRGQYQETQYF. V is TRBV6-1 and J is TRBJ2-5; 7 bases agree with TRBD1. J gave up 0 bases and V 6 bases, and 1 base lay outside the gene matches. Per germline, CDR1 MNHNS and CDR2 SASEGT. The CDR3 extends over 13 amino acids.

The chain joins TRBV30 to TRBJ2-1; TRBD1 matches 8 bases. Trimming removed 5 bases from V and 10 bases from J; junction bases left unmatched: 16. Looked up from germline, CDR1 is GTSNPN and CDR2 is SVGIG (reference sequence). This CDR3 contains 15 residues. CDR3 in amino acids: CAWALSGQGWREQFF. In DNA, the CDR3 is TGTGCCTGGGCCCTTTCAGGACAGGGCTGGCGAGAGCAGTTCTTC.

The table lists this clone with a few counts. The rearrangement links TRBV18 to TRBJ2-5; 7 bases are a match to TRBD1. V dropped 0 bases and J dropped 6; count of bases not matched to a gene: 19. CDR1 is KGHSH, CDR2 LQKENI, per germline. The CDR3 totals 19 residues. DNA for the CDR3: TGTGCCAGCTCACCACCCCCCTCAGGGGAAGGGGGCATAAGGAAGACCCAGTACTTC. This translates into CASSPPPSGEGGIRKTQYF.

The gene calls are TRBV5-1 and TRBJ1-4, with 12 bases fitting TRBD1. With V trimmed by 4 bases and J by 2 bases, 6 bases remained unmatched. In germline, CDR1 is SGHRS, CDR2 YFSETQ. The CDR3 covers 17 residues. The CDR3 DNA reads as TGCGCCAGCAGCGCACCGGGACAGGGGGCCACTAATGAAAAACTGTTTTTT. This gives the protein CASSAPGQGATNEKLFF.

This sequence joins TRBV9 and TRBJ2-6, with D hard to call. V lost 0 bases to trimming and J lost 0 bases, with 4 bases between them. The length of the CDR3 is 15 residues. CDR1 and CDR2 from the germline V gene are SGDLS and YYNGEE. This CDR3 reads CASSVASSGANVLTF. The CDR3 DNA is TGTGCCAGCAGCGTAGCCAGCTCTGGGGCCAACGTCCTGACTTTC.

The chain employs TRBV5-1 and TRBJ2-3, with TRBD2 matching 8 bases. Germline CDR1 is SGHRS and CDR2 is YFSETQ. CDR3 length equals 17 residues. The V gene end was trimmed by 4 bases and the J gene end by 2 bases; junction bases not matched to a gene: 12. The CDR3 DNA follows: TGCGCCAGCAGCCTCCCGGAGAGCGGGGGTTTCACAGATACGCAGTATTTT. This encodes CASSLPESGGFTDTQYF.

V and J are TRBV10-3 and TRBJ2-1; 13 nucleotides agree with TRBD2. The CDR3 runs to 18 residues. V gave up 3 bases and J gave up 1 base; unmatched junction bases: 6. Germline CDR1 and CDR2: ENHRY and SYGVKD. The CDR3, as DNA: TGTGCCATCAGTGAAGCCCGACTAGCGGGGGGATCCTACAATGAGCAGTTCTTC. It yields the protein CAISEARLAGGSYNEQFF.

A remark on this clone: The germline gene is not matched at one end of the junction; a read error may be the cause. This rearrangement joins TRBV27 to TRBJ1-2; D unresolved. This CDR3 has 17 amino acids. Germline loops: CDR1 MNHEY, CDR2 SMNVEV (reference sequence). In DNA form, the CDR3 reads TGTGCCAGCAGTTTATCTGGTCCCGGTCCCCCCCACTATGGCTACCCCTTC. Translating it yields CASSLSGPGPPHYGYPF.

The chain has TRBV2 and TRBJ2-3, with TRBD2 identical over 7 bases. V was pared by 6 bases and J by 4 bases, with 7 bases of the junction left unmatched. Germline V gene lookup returns CDR1 SNHLY and CDR2 FYNNEI. This CDR3 is 14 amino acids long. The CDR3 nucleotides are TGTGCCAGCAGGGGGAGGGCTGGCGCAGATACGCAGTATTTT. This gives the protein CASRGRAGADTQYF.

This chain connects TRBV5-1 to TRBJ2-1, with 8 bases lining up with TRBD2. V dropped 3 bases and J dropped 0; count of bases not matched to a gene: 5. This CDR3 spans 16 amino acids. Germline values: CDR1 SGHRS, CDR2 YFSETQ. In DNA form, the CDR3 reads TGCGCCAGCAGCTCGGGGGGGACTTACTCCTACAATGAGCAGTTCTTC. Residues: CASSSGGTYSYNEQFF.

The gene calls are TRBV6-4 and TRBJ2-2; D gene ambiguous. CDR1 is MRHNA, CDR2 SNTAGT, per germline. The V end was cut by 2 bases, the J end by 4 bases, with 5 bases between. The CDR3 consists of 13 residues. The CDR3 is CASSDRATGELFF. The CDR3 nucleotides read TGTGCCAGCAGTGACAGAGCCACCGGGGAGCTGTTTTTT.

The V gene is TRBV14, the J gene TRBJ2-5; maybe TRBD2 (6 bases). Germline loops: CDR1 SGHDN, CDR2 FVKESK. CDR3 length: 13 residues. The V and J ends lost 8 bases and 7 bases respectively, with 17 bases between them. CDR3: CASRGTGGGTQYF. The CDR3 DNA is TGTGCCAGCCGGGGGACTGGTGGAGGGACCCAGTACTTC.

The V gene is TRBV7-9, the J gene TRBJ2-1; D perhaps matches TRBD2 (5 bases). The germline CDR1 and CDR2 sequences are SEHNR and FQNEAQ (reference sequence). This CDR3 comprises 11 residues. Trimming shortened V by 4 bases and J by 10 bases, and 8 bases separated the two germline ends. CDR3 loop: CASSSSGEQFF. The CDR3 nucleotides are TGTGCCAGCAGCTCGTCGGGAGAGCAGTTCTTC.

The count of this clone is one. This sequence joins TRBV5-4 and TRBJ2-7; a weak D match, TRBD2 (6 bases). Germline-derived CDR1 and CDR2 are SGHNT and YYREEE (reference sequence). The germline V and J ends were trimmed by 4 bases and 2 bases, with 16 bases remaining between them. This CDR3 has 15 amino acids. The CDR3 DNA sequence: TGTGCCAGCAGCAAAGGGACTCACACAGCCTACGAGCAGTACTTC. Its protein is CASSKGTHTAYEQYF.

The J gene is TRBJ2-7, the V gene TRBV19, with 10 bases lining up with TRBD2. CDR3 length: 15 residues. Germline V CDR1 and CDR2: LNHDA, SQIVND (reference sequence). V was clipped by 3 bases and J by 3 bases; unmatched bases: 5. The CDR3 bases are TGTGCCAGTAGTATCATAGCGGGAGGTCGCTACGAGCAGTACTTC. It translates to CASSIIAGGRYEQYF.

Only a few counts were recorded for this clone. The V and J genes are TRBV14 and TRBJ1-3; D unclear. The CDR3 loop spans 13 amino acids. Germline V gives CDR1 SGHDN, CDR2 FVKESK. Between the trimmed V and J ends, which lost 5 bases and 0 bases, there was a span of 5 bases. The CDR3 spells CASSLNSGNTIYF. Written as DNA, the CDR3 is TGTGCCAGCAGCTTAAACTCTGGAAACACCATATATTTT.

Here the CDR3 DNA reads TGCGCCAGCAGGGCGGGAGGGTCGTTTGAGCAGTTCTTC. As protein: CASRAGGSFEQFF. The gene calls are TRBV5-1 and TRBJ2-1; 9 bases align to TRBD2. Germline V lookup: CDR1 SGHRS, CDR2 YFSETQ. J lost 9 bases, V lost 5 bases, and 6 bases had no gene match. CDR3 length: 13 residues.

The chain has TRBV10-3 and TRBJ2-1, with D uncertain. CDR3 length: 15 amino acids. V was clipped by 3 bases and J by 0 bases, with 9 bases between them. The germline V gene encodes CDR1 ENHRY and CDR2 SYGVKD. This CDR3 is CAISDLRSSYNEQFF. The CDR3 DNA reads TGTGCCATCAGTGATCTCCGTAGCTCCTACAATGAGCAGTTCTTC.

This clone was observed once. The J gene is TRBJ2-2, the V gene TRBV4-2; 11 positions agree with TRBD2. The CDR3 consists of 20 residues. CDR1 and CDR2 from the germline V gene are LGHNA and YNFKEQ. Trimming removed 2 bases from V and 4 bases from J; junction bases left unmatched: 15. This CDR3 reads CASSQFGPLTGLAVTGELFF. The DNA of the CDR3 is TGTGCCAGCAGCCAATTCGGGCCGCTTACGGGACTAGCGGTCACCGGGGAGCTGTTTTTT.

This clone came up once. This chain joins TRBV10-3 and TRBJ2-7; tentatively, D is TRBD1 (6 bases). V lost 8 bases to trimming and J lost 0 bases, with 8 bases between them. Germline V gene data show CDR1 as ENHRY and CDR2 as SYGVKD. This CDR3 contains 12 residues. Written as DNA, the CDR3 is TGTGCCATCCGGGACACCTCCTACGAGCAGTACTTC. This codes for CAIRDTSYEQYF.

This rearrangement joins TRBV13 to TRBJ2-3; 13 bases agree with TRBD2. The CDR3 sequence is 17 residues long. Trimming took 8 bases from V and 2 from J; bases not matched to a gene: 10. Germline loops: CDR1 PRHDT, CDR2 FYEKMQ (reference sequence). CDR3 bases: TGTGCCAGCGGGCGAATAGGGACTAGCGGGGCCACAGATACGCAGTATTTT. Translation gives CASGRIGTSGATDTQYF.

J is TRBJ2-1 and V is TRBV4-1; 13 bases are a match to TRBD2. Germline CDR1 and CDR2: MGHRA and YSYEKL. The CDR3 sequence is 18 residues long. With V trimmed by 1 base and J by 7 bases, 10 bases remained unmatched. Here the CDR3 DNA reads TGCGCCAGCAGCCAAGCCCTCGGACTAGCGGGAGCGACTAATGAGCAGTTCTTC. Amino acids: CASSQALGLAGATNEQFF.

V and J are TRBV5-1 and TRBJ2-1; a possible D gene is TRBD2 (6 bases). Germline V gives CDR1 SGHRS, CDR2 YFSETQ. This CDR3 region has 15 residues. V dropped 4 bases and J dropped 3 bases, with 14 bases sitting between them. In DNA, the CDR3 is TGCGCCAGCAGCGCGGGACGGATTAGCTACAATGAGCAGTTCTTC. This sequence encodes CASSAGRISYNEQFF.